The rows below give T cell receptor beta chains drawn from one sample of a study of radiation and T cells in renal cell carcinoma. Clones were sequenced by immunoSEQ multiplex PCR, and TCRdb holds only the in-frame ones, with some missing. The table shows about 140,000 clones, with 75% to 90% occurring only once. Sequencing used blood, obtained from a patient whose treatment included radiotherapy and nephrectomy. The source of these receptors is a woman between 50 and 59 years old with renal cell carcinoma. The CDR3 runs from the conserved cysteine through the conserved F or W. D genes are given only for firm matches. Only part of the rows carry a size: once, few, many, or a class if the clone is expanded.

j_call,d_call,v_call,clone_size,cdr3_nt,cdr3_aa
TRBJ1-2,.,TRBV6-5,.,TGTGCCAGCAGTCGAACAGGGATGCAAGGCTACACCTTC,CASSRTGMQGYTF
TRBJ2-1,.,TRBV30,.,TGTGCCTGGAGTCCAGGGGACAATGAGCAGTTCTTC,CAWSPGDNEQFF
TRBJ2-2,TRBD1,TRBV7-8,.,TGTGCCAGCAGCCGAAGCAGGGGGACCGGGGAGCTGTTTTTT,CASSRSRGTGELFF
TRBJ1-2,.,TRBV19,few,TGTGCCAGTATCCAGGACTCTAACTATGGCTACACCTTC,CASIQDSNYGYTF
TRBJ1-4,.,TRBV28,once,TGTGCCAGCAGACCTAGGGGGTCCCCTAATGAAAAACTGTTTTTT,CASRPRGSPNEKLFF
TRBJ1-2,TRBD1,TRBV6-5,.,TGTGCCAGCAGTGCGGGACAGGGGATCGGCTACACCTTC,CASSAGQGIGYTF
TRBJ2-4,.,TRBV5-1,.,TGCGCCAGCAGCTTACGGCCCGGGGAGGCCAAAAACATTCAGTACTTC,CASSLRPGEAKNIQYF
TRBJ1-2,.,TRBV6-1,.,TGTGCCAGCAGCCCCGGGCTCAAAAATGGCTACACCTTC,CASSPGLKNGYTF
TRBJ1-2,.,TRBV5-4,.,TGTGCCAGCAGCCTGGACGGCCTTGGTGGCTACACCTTC,CASSLDGLGGYTF
TRBJ2-7,TRBD2,TRBV10-1,few,TGCGCCAGCAGGCCGGGACTAGCGGGGGAGCAGTACTTC,CASRPGLAGEQYF
TRBJ1-2,TRBD1,TRBV5-1,.,TGCGCCAGCAGCTCGACAGGGTCTTCCTATGGCTACACCTTC,CASSSTGSSYGYTF
TRBJ2-5,.,TRBV2,.,TGTGCCAGCCAGACTAACTCACAAGAGACCCAGTACTTC,CASQTNSQETQYF
TRBJ2-7,.,TRBV6-6,.,TGTGCCAGCAGTCCAGATGGGGCTGGAGAGCAGTACTTC,CASSPDGAGEQYF
TRBJ2-3,.,TRBV6-5,once,TGTGCCAGCAGTTACTCGAGACAGGCTTTTGATACGCAGTATTTT,CASSYSRQAFDTQYF
TRBJ2-7,.,TRBV5-4,.,TGTGCCAGCAGCTTCGACAGTCACAGCTCCTACGAGCAGTACTTC,CASSFDSHSSYEQYF
TRBJ1-5,TRBD1,TRBV23-1,.,TGCGCCAGCAGTCAATGGGACAGGGGGCATTCGAATCAGCCCCAGCATTTT,CASSQWDRGHSNQPQHF
TRBJ2-1,TRBD2,TRBV7-3,.,TGTGCCAGCAGCTCGGGACTAGCGGGACCCTACAATGAGCAGTTCTTC,CASSSGLAGPYNEQFF
TRBJ2-3,.,TRBV5-4,.,TGTGCCAGCAGGTCCCCTAGCACAGATACGCAGTATTTT,CASRSPSTDTQYF
TRBJ1-2,.,TRBV5-1,.,TGCGCCAGCAGCTTGGGTACGAACTATGGCTACACCTTC,CASSLGTNYGYTF
TRBJ2-7,.,TRBV20-1,.,TGCAGTGCTGGAGTGGCCGAGCAGTACTTC,CSAGVAEQYF
TRBJ2-7,.,TRBV6-6,.,TGTGCCAGCAGTCCCCACCTTAGTAGCGTGGGGGACGAGCAGTACTTC,CASSPHLSSVGDEQYF
TRBJ2-1,.,TRBV29-1,.,TGCAGCGGGGGGCGCCCTGAGCAGTTCTTC,CSGGRPEQFF
TRBJ2-7,TRBD1,TRBV19,.,TGTGCCAGTAGGCGGCTCAACTCAGGGGGTTACGAGCAGTACTTC,CASRRLNSGGYEQYF
TRBJ2-7,.,TRBV29-1,.,TGCAGCGTCTCCGACCAGATCGAGCAGTACTTC,CSVSDQIEQYF
TRBJ1-1,.,TRBV9,few,TGTGCCAGCGGTCCCTCTTGGGGCACTGAAGCTTTCTTT,CASGPSWGTEAFF
TRBJ2-7,TRBD2,TRBV19,.,TGTGCCAGTAGCCCTCCGGGGGGAGGCTCCTACGAGCAGTACTTC,CASSPPGGGSYEQYF
TRBJ2-5,TRBD2,TRBV11-1,once,TGTGCCAGCAGCTTTAGCGGGAGGGGACAAGAGACCCAGTACTTC,CASSFSGRGQETQYF
TRBJ2-7,.,TRBV30,once,TGTGCCTGGAGTCCTGGGGCAGGCGAGCAGTACTTC,CAWSPGAGEQYF
TRBJ1-2,TRBD1,TRBV29-1,.,TGCAGCGTTACGGGCGCAGGGGGAGATCATGGCTACACCTTC,CSVTGAGGDHGYTF
TRBJ1-2,TRBD1,TRBV29-1,.,TGCAGCGTTGAGGAGCCACAGGGGAATACTAACTATGGCTACACCTTC,CSVEEPQGNTNYGYTF
TRBJ1-1,.,TRBV25-1,.,TGTGCCAGCAGTGGTCCTCGGATGAACACTGAAGCTTTCTTT,CASSGPRMNTEAFF
TRBJ2-2,TRBD2,TRBV9,.,TGTGCCAGCAGCGTAGAAGGACTAGCGGAGAGCACCGGGGAGCTGTTTTTT,CASSVEGLAESTGELFF
TRBJ1-1,.,TRBV27,.,TGTGCCAGCAGGTCGGATGGGGTTCGACAGGATCTGGCAGCTTTCTTT,CASRSDGVRQDLAAFF
TRBJ2-7,TRBD1,TRBV10-3,.,TGTGCCATCGGTAGGACAGGGGTTTTCAACGAGCAGTACTTC,CAIGRTGVFNEQYF
TRBJ2-7,.,TRBV6-4,.,TGTGCCAGCAGACCCTTTGGCAGCTCCTACGAGCAGTACTTC,CASRPFGSSYEQYF
TRBJ1-2,.,TRBV11-2,few,TGTGCCAGCAGCTCGATCACAGGCCCGGGGTATGGCTACACCTTC,CASSSITGPGYGYTF
TRBJ1-5,.,TRBV28,once,TGTGCCAGCAGCGACTACAGGGGCAATCAGCCCCAGCATTTT,CASSDYRGNQPQHF